This T cell receptor beta chain was identified during a study of beta chain features in type 1 diabetes. Across the whole study: Sorted cell examination encompassed approximately 98,000,000 cells across all samples.

This clone was seen a few times. No antigen is known for it. Overall study results and limits: Moderate yet significant TCRB CDR3 shortening was seen in Type 1 diabetes patients in all four CD4+ subsets. Reads derived from cDNA could over-represent cells showing high TCR expression. The study found fewer insertions and more deletions at VDJ junctions in type 1 diabetes patients.

TCRB transcripts that were expressed got sequenced, as all of the isolated RNA had been reverse transcribed. Method: immunoSEQ multiplex PCR; TCRdb's copy keeps in-frame clones and lacks some. The table includes roughly 150,000 clones, 6.5% to 8.5% detected once. V was pared by 4 bases and J by 4 bases, with 14 bases between. The germline V gene encodes CDR1 SGHNT and CDR2 YYREEE (reference sequence). The CDR3 covers 14 residues. The genes are TRBV5-4 and TRBJ1-1; tentatively, D is TRBD1 (5 bases). The TCR comes from a woman aged 18-29 years with type 1 diabetes. The specimen sequenced was central memory CD4+ T cells from blood. In DNA, the CDR3 is TGTGCCAGCAGCCAACAGGTTGGGGCCACTGAAGCTTTCTTT. Translated, it gives CASSQQVGATEAFF.